There are many counts of the clone carrying this T cell receptor beta chain. Its matching antigen is unknown. Those patients with uncontrolled infection, other autoimmune disease, pregnancy or lactation were excluded. Source material for PBMCs was about 10 ml fresh peripheral blood. CDR1 is KGHDR and CDR2 is SFDVKD in the germline V gene. This CDR3 has 13 residues. Trimming removed 9 bases from V and 5 bases from J, with 13 bases in between. From RNA transcripts, TCR beta CDR3 regions were amplified. HTBI primers were employed in a first-round RT-PCR of the TCR CDR3. TCRdb re-analysed the multiplex PCR reads in MiXCR, keeping a single row per CDR3 protein. The sample comprises 500,000 to 800,000 distinct CDR3 sequences, about 14% of which are singletons, and around 13% rests with the top ten. The data were obtained in a study of T cells in Graves' hyperthyroidism and ophthalmopathy. Whole-study findings and limits: With a median lead of roughly 6.8 months before onset, the model predicted ophthalmopathy. Researchers found most expanded thyroid clonotypes above 0.001 in blood as well.

This chain joins TRBV24-1 and TRBJ2-1; D is uncertain. Sequenced material: blood. This sequence was found in a woman aged 50 to 60 with Graves' ophthalmopathy. The CDR3 spells CATGLPYNNEQFF. As DNA, the CDR3 is TGTGCCACCGGTCTCCCGTACAACAATGAGCAGTTCTTC.